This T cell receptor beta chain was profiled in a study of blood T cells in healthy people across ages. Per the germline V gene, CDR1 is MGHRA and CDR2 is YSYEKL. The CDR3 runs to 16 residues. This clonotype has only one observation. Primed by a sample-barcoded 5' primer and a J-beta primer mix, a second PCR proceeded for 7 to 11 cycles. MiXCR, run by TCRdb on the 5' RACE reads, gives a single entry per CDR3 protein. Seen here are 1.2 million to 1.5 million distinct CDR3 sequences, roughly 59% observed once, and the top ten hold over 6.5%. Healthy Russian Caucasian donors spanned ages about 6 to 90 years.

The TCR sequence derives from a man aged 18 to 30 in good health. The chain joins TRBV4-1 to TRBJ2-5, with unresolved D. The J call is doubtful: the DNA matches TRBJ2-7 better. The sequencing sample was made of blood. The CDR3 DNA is TGCGCCAGCAGCCAAGATCTTCTGAGACAACCTGGCGAGCAGTACTTC. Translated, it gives CASSQDLLRQPGEQYF.